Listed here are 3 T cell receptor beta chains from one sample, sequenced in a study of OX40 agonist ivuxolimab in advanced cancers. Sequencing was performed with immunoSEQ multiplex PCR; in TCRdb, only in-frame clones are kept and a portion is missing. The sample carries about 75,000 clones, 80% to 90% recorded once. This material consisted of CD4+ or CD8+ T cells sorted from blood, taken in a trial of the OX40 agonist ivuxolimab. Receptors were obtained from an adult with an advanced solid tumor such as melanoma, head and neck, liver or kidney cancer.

The CDR3 DNA reads as TGTGCCACGAGAACCGGGACTAGCGGGAGTTACGAGCAGTACTTC. This translates into CATRTGTSGSYEQYF. The chain has TRBV10-3 and TRBJ2-7; TRBD2 matches 14 bases. The V gene's germline CDR1 is ENHRY and CDR2 SYGVKD. CDR3 length: 15 residues. The V and J ends lost 10 bases and 4 bases, in that order; junction bases with no gene match: 9.

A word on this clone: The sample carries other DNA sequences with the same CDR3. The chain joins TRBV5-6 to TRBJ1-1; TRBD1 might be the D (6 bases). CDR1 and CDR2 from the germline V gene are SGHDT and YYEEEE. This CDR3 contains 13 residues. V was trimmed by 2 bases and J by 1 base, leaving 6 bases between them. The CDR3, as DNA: TGTGCCAGCAGCTTAGGGGGGAACACTGAAGCTTTCTTT. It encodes CASSLGGNTEAFF.

CDR3 protein: CASSQEPGQATPNTEAFF. Here the CDR3 DNA reads TGCGCCAGCAGCCAAGAGCCGGGACAGGCCACCCCGAACACTGAAGCTTTCTTT. The chain is built from TRBV4-1 and TRBJ1-1; 8 bases are shared with TRBD1. This CDR3 contains 18 residues. The junction had 10 bases not matched to a gene; V was cut back by 0 bases and J by 1 base. Germline values: CDR1 MGHRA, CDR2 YSYEKL.